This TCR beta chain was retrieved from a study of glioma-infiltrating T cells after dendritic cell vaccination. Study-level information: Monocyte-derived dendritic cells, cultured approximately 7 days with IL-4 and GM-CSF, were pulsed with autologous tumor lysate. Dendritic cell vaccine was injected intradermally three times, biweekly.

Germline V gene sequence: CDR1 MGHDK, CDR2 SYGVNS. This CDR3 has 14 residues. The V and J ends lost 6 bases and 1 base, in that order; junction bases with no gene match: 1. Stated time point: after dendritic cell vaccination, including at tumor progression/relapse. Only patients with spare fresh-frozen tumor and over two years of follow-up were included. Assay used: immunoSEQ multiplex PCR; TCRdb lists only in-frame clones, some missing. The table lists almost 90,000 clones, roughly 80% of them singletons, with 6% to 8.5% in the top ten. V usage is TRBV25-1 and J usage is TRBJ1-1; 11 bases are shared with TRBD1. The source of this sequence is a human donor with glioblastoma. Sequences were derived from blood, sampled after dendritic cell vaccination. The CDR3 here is CASRGQGGNTEAFF. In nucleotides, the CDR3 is TGTGCCAGCAGGGGACAGGGGGGGAACACTGAAGCTTTCTTT.